The rows below give T cell receptor beta chains drawn from one sample of a study of T cell repertoires in cytomegalovirus infection. For these TCRs, the target antigens are not known. TCRdb recomputed calls from the reads with MiXCR, one row per CDR3 protein. The sample shows fewer than 1,000,000 distinct CDR3 sequences, approximately 32% of them seen only once. Sample: cultured CD8+ T cells from PBMCs, taken from culture after CMV antigen stimulation. The receptors come from a human donor in good health (CMV status not recorded). Some clones in this sample may be carry-over from other donors' samples. CDR3s leave out the opening cysteine and the closing phenylalanine or tryptophan. Size is omitted from some rows. Given values are once, few, many or a class for expanded clones.

TRBJ1-1,TRBV6-1,.,AAGENTEAF
TRBJ1-2,TRBV7-3,.,ATTRAGEEDGYT
TRBJ2-1,TRBV4-2,.,ASSQEARGSALNEQF
TRBJ2-3,TRBV3-1,.,ASSQETSGGRLY
TRBJ2-1,TRBV6-6,.,ASSYPRLAEGDEQF
TRBJ1-2,TRBV7-9,.,ASRSTGYKEGYT
TRBJ1-1,TRBV6-1,.,ASSETGLNTEAF
TRBJ2-1,TRBV7-2,many,ASSLVASGGRGNEQF
TRBJ1-5,TRBV7-4,once,VSSLGTGNQPQH
TRBJ2-1,TRBV4-1,.,ASSQGKENEQF
TRBJ2-1,TRBV6-2/TRBV6-3,once,ASSTVYGLSYNEQF
TRBJ1-1,TRBV4-3,few,ASSPVGSPEAF
TRBJ1-2,TRBV13,.,ASSFWDRPNYGYT
TRBJ1-3,TRBV4-1,.,ASSQEDMAPGNTIY
TRBJ1-3,TRBV11-2,.,ASSLDQGSGNTIY
TRBJ1-3,TRBV11-1,many,ASSSTGLRGNTIY
TRBJ2-1,TRBV7-2,many,ASSLWGGGPYNEQF
TRBJ2-1,TRBV7-2,.,ASSPAAGGRNEQF
TRBJ1-2,TRBV29-1,.,SVEQGTYYGYT
TRBJ2-4,TRBV7-9,.,ASSSYREAKNIQY
TRBJ2-7,TRBV27,.,ASSLMSGERAYEQY
TRBJ2-7,TRBV12-5,.,ASGFRDSRPYEQY